Below are 5 T cell receptor beta chains sequenced from a single sample in a study of blood T cell repertoires in COVID-19 (dated by TCRdb to 2020 to 2021). The library was produced with the immunoSEQ multiplex PCR assay. In TCRdb, the immuneACCESS table is reduced to in-frame sequences with V and J assigned. These tables do not hold every clone; where another copy was compared, an unresolved V gene accounts for under half, and the others remain unexplained. Present in this sample are about 71,000 clones, about four fifths of which were seen just once. The top ten hold approximately 15% of the sample. The sample was peripheral blood. The receptors stem from a woman over 75 with acute or convalescent COVID-19.

V gene TRBV5-6 combines with J gene TRBJ1-5, with 7 bases fitting TRBD1. The germline V gene encodes CDR1 SGHDT and CDR2 YYEEEE. Trimming took 5 bases from V and 3 from J; bases not matched to a gene: 8. The CDR3 totals 15 residues. The CDR3 coding sequence is TGTGCCAGCAGTTACCGGACAGGCCTCAATCAGCCCCAGCATTTT. Protein: CASSYRTGLNQPQHF.

The sample holds one count of this clone. The V gene is TRBV7-2, the J gene TRBJ2-1; 9 bases fit TRBD2. The V gene's germline CDR1 is SGHTA and CDR2 FQGNSA. The CDR3 covers 15 residues. J gave up 4 bases and V 5 bases, and 6 bases lay outside the gene matches. The CDR3 bases are TGTGCCAGCAGCCCCGGGACTAGCAGATACAATGAGCAGTTCTTC. Its protein product is CASSPGTSRYNEQFF.

This sequence joins TRBV2 and TRBJ1-5, with D uncertain. Trimming left V 4 bases short and J 6 bases short, with 10 bases between. Germline loops: CDR1 SNHLY, CDR2 FYNNEI. The CDR3 extends over 13 amino acids. The CDR3 DNA reads TGTGCCAGCAGTGCGGGGATAACTCAGCCCCAGCATTTT. This encodes CASSAGITQPQHF. Supplemented by reference TRBV2 and TRBJ1-5, the full variable domain reads EPEVTQTPSHQVTQMGQEVILRCVPISNHLYFYWYRQILGQKVEFLVSFYNNEISEKSEIFDDQFSVERPDGSNFTLKIRSTKLEDSAMYFCASSAGITQPQHFGDGTRLSIL.

J is TRBJ2-1 and V is TRBV6-4; D perhaps matches TRBD2 (5 bases). V was shortened by 0 bases and J by 9 bases, with 9 bases between the two germline ends. The CDR3 length is 13 residues. CDR1 MRHNA and CDR2 SNTAGT come from the germline V gene. The CDR3 sequence: CASSDSAGGEQFF. The CDR3 nucleotides read TGTGCCAGCAGTGACTCAGCAGGAGGTGAGCAGTTCTTC.

This clone was seen a single time. This chain links TRBV28 with TRBJ2-5; 8 bases fit TRBD1. From germline, CDR1 is MDHEN and CDR2 SYDVKM. The CDR3 totals 14 residues. Trimming at V came to 1 base and at J to 5 bases, leaving 3 bases not matched to a gene. CDR3 DNA sequence: TGTGCCAGCAGTTTATTCAGGGGGCTGGAGACCCAGTACTTC. It yields the protein CASSLFRGLETQYF.